Reported below is one TCR beta chain. This entry belongs to a study of cytotoxic CD8 clonotypes in ibrutinib-treated CLL. Profiled with immunoSEQ multiplex PCR; TCRdb holds only in-frame clones, not every one. The sample has over 120,000 clones; about 80% are singletons. From germline, CDR1 is GTSNPN and CDR2 SVGIG (reference sequence). The CDR3 has 12 amino acids. V was pared by 3 bases and J by 7 bases, with 12 bases between. The receptor's source is a human donor with chronic lymphocytic leukemia. The chain recombines TRBV30 with TRBJ1-1; a possible D gene is TRBD1 (5 bases). The specimen was PBMCs, collected after 12 months of ibrutinib treatment. CDR3 in DNA: TGTGCCTGGAGCGCAGGACACGGTGAAGCTTTCTTT. Translated: CAWSAGHGEAFF.